This entry lists 24 T cell receptor beta chains sequenced from one sample in a study of cytomegalovirus exposure and HLA in healthy donors. The PCR used 60 Vbeta and 13 Jbeta primers. Sequencing used immunoSEQ multiplex PCR; TCRdb keeps in-frame clones, though not all of them. This table holds some 200,000 clones. The sample taken for sequencing was PBMCs. The source is a girl aged 2-10 years in good health and CMV-seropositive.

The chain employs TRBV9 and TRBJ2-7; 7 bases are a match to TRBD1. The germline gives CDR1 SGDLS, CDR2 YYNGEE. The CDR3 consists of 15 residues. The trim removed 3 bases at V and 2 bases at J, leaving 8 bases unmatched. CDR3 nucleotide sequence: TGTGCCAGCAGCGCCTCGGACAGGTTGGCCTACGAGCAGTACTTC. Its translation is CASSASDRLAYEQYF.

V usage is TRBV11-3 and J usage is TRBJ1-4; no reliable D call. CDR1 is SGHNT and CDR2 is YENEEA in the germline V gene. The CDR3 length is 15 residues. V dropped 4 bases and J dropped 3 bases, with 12 bases sitting between them. The CDR3 region has the DNA TGTGCCAGCAGCTCCGGGTATGGAGCTAATGAAAAACTGTTTTTT. Its translation is CASSSGYGANEKLFF.

CDR3 amino acids: CASSSGGGELFF. In DNA form, the CDR3 reads TGTGCCAGCAGCTCCGGAGGTGGGGAGCTGTTTTTT. The J gene is TRBJ2-2, the V gene TRBV7-9; possibly TRBD2 for D (5 bases). V gave up 4 bases and J gave up 8 bases, with 8 bases separating them. The CDR3 spans 12 residues. The germline gives CDR1 SEHNR, CDR2 FQNEAQ (reference sequence). Variable domain in full (rest from reference TRBV7-9 and TRBJ2-2): DTGVSQNPRHKITKRGQNVTFRCDPISEHNRLYWYRQTLGQGPEFLTYFQNEAQLEKSRLLSDRFSAERPKGSFSTLEIQRTEQGDSAMYLCASSSGGGELFFGEGSRLTVL.

The CDR3 DNA follows: TGTGCCAGCAGGGAGGGCCAGTTCTACGAGCAGTACTTC. Residues: CASREGQFYEQYF. The chain links TRBV28 to TRBJ2-7; D is possibly TRBD2 (6 bases). Trimming cost V 6 bases and J 3 bases, with 12 bases left between them. Germline CDR1 reads MDHEN; CDR2 reads SYDVKM. The CDR3 has 13 amino acids.

This sequence joins TRBV6-1 and TRBJ2-7; 8 nucleotides agree with TRBD1. Germline-derived CDR1 and CDR2 are MNHNS and SASEGT. The CDR3 spans 14 residues. Germline trimming cut 6 bases from V and 5 bases from J; bases unmatched to any gene: 9. The CDR3 here is CASSTGTGLDEQYF. In nucleotides, the CDR3 is TGTGCCAGCAGCACCGGGACAGGCCTGGACGAGCAGTACTTC.

V usage is TRBV5-1 and J usage is TRBJ2-1; D perhaps matches TRBD2 (7 bases). The V gene's germline CDR1 is SGHRS and CDR2 YFSETQ. CDR3 length equals 13 residues. Trimming took off 3 bases at V and 7 bases at J, with 11 bases between the two ends. CDR3 sequence reads: CASSSEGGNEQFF. The DNA of the CDR3 is TGCGCCAGCAGCTCAGAGGGGGGGAATGAGCAGTTCTTC.

The chain employs TRBV28 and TRBJ1-2; D is undetermined. CDR3 length: 14 amino acids. Trimming took off 4 bases at V and 4 bases at J, with 13 bases between the two ends. CDR1 is MDHEN and CDR2 is SYDVKM in the germline V gene. The CDR3: CASSYPLGGYGYTF. The CDR3 DNA reads as TGTGCCAGCAGTTACCCTCTTGGCGGCTATGGCTACACCTTC.

The J gene is TRBJ1-1, the V gene TRBV13; the D is unclear. CDR3 length: 12 amino acids. Trimming pared 5 bases from V and 5 bases from J, leaving 9 bases between. Germline loops: CDR1 PRHDT, CDR2 FYEKMQ (reference sequence). CDR3 in DNA: TGTGCCAGCAGCCAGGCTCGGACTGAAGCTTTCTTT. This gives the protein CASSQARTEAFF.

The chain combines TRBV7-9 with TRBJ2-7, with TRBD2 as a possible D gene (5 bases). The CDR3 spans 14 residues. V was shortened by 1 base and J by 3 bases, with 10 bases between the two germline ends. Germline values: CDR1 SEHNR, CDR2 FQNEAQ (reference sequence). The CDR3 DNA follows: TGTGCCAGCAGCTTAGGGGGAGTTTTCTACGAGCAGTACTTC. Protein product: CASSLGGVFYEQYF.

The chain employs TRBV28 and TRBJ1-2; TRBD1 aligns across 9 bases. The CDR3 is 14 amino acids. The junction had 9 bases not matched to a gene; V was cut back by 9 bases and J by 4 bases. Germline CDR1 and CDR2: MDHEN and SYDVKM. The CDR3 sequence is CASMEGQGPYGYTF. DNA of the CDR3: TGTGCCAGTATGGAGGGACAGGGACCCTATGGCTACACCTTC.

This chain joins TRBV7-8 and TRBJ2-7; weak D call: TRBD2 (5 bases). The germline V gene encodes CDR1 SGHVS and CDR2 FQNEAQ. The CDR3 consists of 16 residues. V lost 4 bases, J lost 2 bases, and 18 bases lay in between. The CDR3 DNA reads as TGTGCCAGCAGCTCTAGTGGGGAGAGTGGAACCTACGAGCAGTACTTC. Residues: CASSSSGESGTYEQYF.

The rearrangement joins TRBV7-9 to TRBJ2-1; 7 nucleotides agree with TRBD1. In germline, CDR1 is SEHNR, CDR2 FQNEAQ (reference sequence). The length of the CDR3 is 17 residues. The ends lost 0 bases at V and 0 bases at J; junction bases unmatched: 5. CDR3 DNA sequence: TGTGCCAGCAGCTTAGCAGGGGGCTTAGGCTCCTACAATGAGCAGTTCTTC. It yields the protein CASSLAGGLGSYNEQFF.

This rearrangement joins TRBV4-2 to TRBJ1-5; maybe TRBD1 (5 bases). V lost 1 base and J 6 bases, leaving 13 bases between the germline ends. This CDR3 has 15 residues. The V gene's germline CDR1 is LGHNA and CDR2 YNFKEQ. The CDR3 sequence is CASSQVWGEGQPQHF. CDR3 DNA sequence: TGTGCCAGCAGCCAAGTCTGGGGGGAGGGTCAGCCCCAGCATTTT.

This sequence joins TRBV9 and TRBJ2-7, with D tentatively TRBD2 (6 bases). V dropped 2 bases and J dropped 6 bases, with 15 bases sitting between them. CDR1 SGDLS and CDR2 YYNGEE come from the germline V gene. The CDR3 spans 14 residues. This CDR3 is CASSVEDYSTEQYF. In DNA form, the CDR3 reads TGTGCCAGCAGCGTGGAGGACTACTCTACCGAGCAGTACTTC.

The chain couples TRBV18 to TRBJ1-2; TRBD1 agrees at 8 bases. The CDR3 totals 15 residues. From germline, CDR1 is KGHSH and CDR2 LQKENI. V lost 6 bases and J lost 8; bases outside the gene matches: 14. The CDR3 nucleotides are TGTGCCAGCTCCCCGGGGACAGGCCAACGGAGGGGCTACACCTTC. This gives the protein CASSPGTGQRRGYTF.

J is TRBJ2-7 and V is TRBV19; the match to TRBD1 covers 7 bases. Trimming removed 2 bases from V and 4 bases from J; junction bases left unmatched: 11. CDR1 is LNHDA and CDR2 is SQIVND in the germline V gene (reference sequence). The CDR3 runs 16 residues. The CDR3 spells CASSIKGAVFPYEQYF. DNA for the CDR3: TGTGCCAGTAGTATAAAGGGGGCAGTCTTTCCTTACGAGCAGTACTTC.

The chain uses TRBV2 and TRBJ1-3, with 10 bases lining up with TRBD1. V lost 6 bases, J lost 2 bases, and 1 base stayed unmatched. The germline CDR1 and CDR2 sequences are SNHLY and FYNNEI. CDR3 size: 14 residues. CDR3 amino acids: CASRGQGAGNTIYF. CDR3 sequence (DNA): TGTGCCAGCAGAGGACAGGGGGCTGGAAACACCATATATTTT.

V and J are TRBV7-2 and TRBJ1-5; tentatively, D is TRBD1 (5 bases). Trimming removed 5 bases from V and 3 bases from J, with 11 bases in between. The CDR3 has 14 residues. Germline V gives CDR1 SGHTA, CDR2 FQGNSA. Written as DNA, the CDR3 is TGTGCCAGCAGCACGCGGGGCTTCAATCAGCCCCAGCATTTT. As protein: CASSTRGFNQPQHF.

The chain is built from TRBV10-3 and TRBJ2-1; 8 positions agree with TRBD1. Germline V CDR1 and CDR2: ENHRY, SYGVKD. The CDR3 is made up of 16 amino acids. Unmatched junction bases numbered 14, after V lost 7 bases and J lost 6 bases. CDR3 protein: CAITTSATGVPNEQFF. CDR3 sequence (DNA): TGTGCCATCACCACCTCAGCGACAGGGGTTCCCAATGAGCAGTTCTTC.

The chain recombines TRBV7-9 with TRBJ1-1, with a tentative D call TRBD1 (6 bases). The CDR3 runs 14 residues. The V end was cut by 3 bases, the J end by 1 base, with 9 bases between. From germline, CDR1 is SEHNR and CDR2 FQNEAQ (reference sequence). CDR3 sequence reads: CASSFAGANTEAFF. The CDR3, as DNA: TGTGCCAGCAGCTTCGCGGGGGCGAACACTGAAGCTTTCTTT.

This sequence joins TRBV28 and TRBJ2-7, with D possibly TRBD1 on 5 matching bases. The CDR3 totals 12 residues. The V end was cut by 9 bases, the J end by 4 bases, with 13 bases between. CDR1 MDHEN and CDR2 SYDVKM come from the germline V gene. CDR3 protein: CASRAGRYEQYF. DNA for the CDR3: TGTGCCAGTAGGGCAGGGCGATACGAGCAGTACTTC.

The chain uses TRBV5-1 and TRBJ1-2; D is uncertain. This CDR3 region has 13 residues. The V end lost 3 bases, the J end lost 6 bases, and 12 bases lay between the germline ends. Germline loops: CDR1 SGHRS, CDR2 YFSETQ. The CDR3 is CASSSRTTDGYTF. The DNA for the CDR3 is TGCGCCAGCAGCTCCCGGACTACCGATGGCTACACCTTC.

J is TRBJ1-4 and V is TRBV27, with D tentatively TRBD1 (6 bases). The germline V gene has CDR1 MNHEY and CDR2 SMNVEV (reference sequence). The CDR3 is 16 amino acids. Deletions cut 5 bases from V and 6 bases from J, with 19 bases between. CDR3 in DNA: TGTGCCAGCAGTGTCTTACAGGGCTCGGGGTATGAAAAACTGTTTTTT. Protein: CASSVLQGSGYEKLFF.

The V gene is TRBV10-3, the J gene TRBJ2-2; D ambiguous. This CDR3 spans 12 amino acids. Trimming shortened V by 2 bases and J by 5 bases, and 3 bases separated the two germline ends. Germline V gives CDR1 ENHRY, CDR2 SYGVKD. For the CDR3, the DNA is TGTGCCATCAGTGAGACAACCGGGGAGCTGTTTTTT. This encodes CAISETTGELFF.